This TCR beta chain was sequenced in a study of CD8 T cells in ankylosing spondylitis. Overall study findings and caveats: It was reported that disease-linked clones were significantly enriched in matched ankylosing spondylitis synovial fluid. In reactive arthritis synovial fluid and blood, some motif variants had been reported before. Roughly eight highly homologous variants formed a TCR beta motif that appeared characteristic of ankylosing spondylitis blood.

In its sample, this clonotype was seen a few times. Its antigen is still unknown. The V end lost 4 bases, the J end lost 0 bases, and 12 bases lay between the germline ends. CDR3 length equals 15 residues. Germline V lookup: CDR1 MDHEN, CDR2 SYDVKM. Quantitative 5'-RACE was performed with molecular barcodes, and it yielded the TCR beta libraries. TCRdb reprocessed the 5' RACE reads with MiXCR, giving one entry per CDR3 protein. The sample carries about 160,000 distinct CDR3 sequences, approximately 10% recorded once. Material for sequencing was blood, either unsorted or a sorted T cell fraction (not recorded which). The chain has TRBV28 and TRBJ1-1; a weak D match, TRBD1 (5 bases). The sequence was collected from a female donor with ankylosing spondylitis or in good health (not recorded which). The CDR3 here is CASSYTGSMNTEAFF. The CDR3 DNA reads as TGTGCCAGCAGTTACACAGGATCCATGAACACTGAAGCTTTCTTT.